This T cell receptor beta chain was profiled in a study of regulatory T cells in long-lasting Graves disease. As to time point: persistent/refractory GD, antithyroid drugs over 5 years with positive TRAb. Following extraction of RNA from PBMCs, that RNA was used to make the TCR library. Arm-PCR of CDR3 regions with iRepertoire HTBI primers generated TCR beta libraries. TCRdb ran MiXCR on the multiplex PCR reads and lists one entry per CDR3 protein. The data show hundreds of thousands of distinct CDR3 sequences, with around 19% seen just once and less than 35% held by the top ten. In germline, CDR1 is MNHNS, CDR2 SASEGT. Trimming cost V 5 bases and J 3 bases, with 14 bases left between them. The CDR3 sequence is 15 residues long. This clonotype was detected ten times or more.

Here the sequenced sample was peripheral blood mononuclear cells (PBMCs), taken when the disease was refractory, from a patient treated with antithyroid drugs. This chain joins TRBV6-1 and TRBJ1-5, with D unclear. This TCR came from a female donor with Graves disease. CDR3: CASSPSWGTNQPQHF. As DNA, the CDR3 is TGTGCCAGCAGTCCCTCTTGGGGAACCAATCAGCCCCAGCATTTT.